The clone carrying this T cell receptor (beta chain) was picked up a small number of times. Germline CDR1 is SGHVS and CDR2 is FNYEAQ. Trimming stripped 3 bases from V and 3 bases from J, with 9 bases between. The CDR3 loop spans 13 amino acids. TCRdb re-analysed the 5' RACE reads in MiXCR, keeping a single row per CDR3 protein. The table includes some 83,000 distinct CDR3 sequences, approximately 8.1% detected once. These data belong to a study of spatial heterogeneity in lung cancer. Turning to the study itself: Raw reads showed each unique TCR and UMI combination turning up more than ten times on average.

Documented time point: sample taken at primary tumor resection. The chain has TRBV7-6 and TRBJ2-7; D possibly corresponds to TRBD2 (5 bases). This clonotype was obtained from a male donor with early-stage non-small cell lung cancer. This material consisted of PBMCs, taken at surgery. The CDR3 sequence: CASSLAEDYEQYF. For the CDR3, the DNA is TGTGCCAGCAGCTTGGCGGAGGACTACGAGCAGTACTTC.